This TCR beta chain is drawn from a study of shared clonotypes between healthy human individuals. Method: immunoSEQ multiplex PCR; TCRdb's copy keeps in-frame clones and lacks some. The sample yields under 1,100,000 clones, approximately 78% seen once. The CDR3 has 14 residues. The germline gives CDR1 LGHNA, CDR2 YNFKEQ. The V end was cut by 3 bases, the J end by 4 bases, with 12 bases between. The source of this sequence is a man between 18 and 29 years old in good health. Some clones in this sample may be carry-over from other donors' samples. The material sequenced was memory CD4+ T cells from PBMCs. Subset indicated: CD45RA-negative fraction. This sequence joins TRBV4-2 and TRBJ2-5; D may correspond to TRBD1 or TRBD2 (6 bases each). The CDR3 bases are TGTGCCAGCAGCCAGGACAGACTAGGAGAGACCCAGTACTTC. This gives the protein CASSQDRLGETQYF.